This T cell receptor beta chain was identified during a study of OX40 agonist ivuxolimab in advanced cancers. Only in-frame clones appear in the TCRdb table, and some are missing; sequencing was by immunoSEQ multiplex PCR. The sample has 65,000 to 75,000 clones; roughly 81% are singletons. The length of the CDR3 is 14 residues. V was clipped by 5 bases and J by 0 bases, with 10 bases between them. Per the germline V gene, CDR1 is SGHNT and CDR2 is YYREEE (reference sequence). The sequencing used CD4+ or CD8+ T cells sorted from blood, collected in a trial of the OX40 agonist ivuxolimab. The sequence derives from an adult with an advanced solid tumor such as melanoma, head and neck, liver or kidney cancer. The genes are TRBV5-4 and TRBJ2-3; no definite D call. CDR3 DNA sequence: TGTGCCAGCAGTTTTGACTTCAGCACAGATACGCAGTATTTT. It codes for CASSFDFSTDTQYF.